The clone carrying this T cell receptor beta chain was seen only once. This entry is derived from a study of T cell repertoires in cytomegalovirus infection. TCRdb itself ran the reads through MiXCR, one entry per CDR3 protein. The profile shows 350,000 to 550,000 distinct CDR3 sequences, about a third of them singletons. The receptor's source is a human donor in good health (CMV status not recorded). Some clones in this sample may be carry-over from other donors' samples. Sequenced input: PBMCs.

The chain's CDR3 is CASSTGQGAWTDTQYF. CDR3 coding DNA: TGTGCCAGCAGTACCGGACAGGGGGCTTGGACAGATACGCAGTATTTT. The gene calls are TRBV27 and TRBJ2-3; 11 nucleotides line up with TRBD1. The ends lost 5 bases at V and 3 bases at J; junction bases unmatched: 7. This CDR3 contains 16 residues. Germline V gene lookup returns CDR1 MNHEY and CDR2 SMNVEV (reference sequence).